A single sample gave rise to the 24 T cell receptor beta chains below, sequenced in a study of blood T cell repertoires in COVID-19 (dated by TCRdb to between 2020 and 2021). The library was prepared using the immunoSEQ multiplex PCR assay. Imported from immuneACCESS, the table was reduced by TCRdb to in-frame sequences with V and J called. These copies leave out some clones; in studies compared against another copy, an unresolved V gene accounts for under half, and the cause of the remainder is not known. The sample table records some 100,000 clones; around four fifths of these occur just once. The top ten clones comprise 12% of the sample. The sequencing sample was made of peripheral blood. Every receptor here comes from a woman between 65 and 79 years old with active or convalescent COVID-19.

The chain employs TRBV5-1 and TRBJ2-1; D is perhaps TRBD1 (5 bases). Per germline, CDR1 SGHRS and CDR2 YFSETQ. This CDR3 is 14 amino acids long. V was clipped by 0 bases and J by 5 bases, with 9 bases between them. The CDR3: CASSLAGNNNEQFF. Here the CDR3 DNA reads TGCGCCAGCAGCTTGGCAGGGAATAACAATGAGCAGTTCTTC.

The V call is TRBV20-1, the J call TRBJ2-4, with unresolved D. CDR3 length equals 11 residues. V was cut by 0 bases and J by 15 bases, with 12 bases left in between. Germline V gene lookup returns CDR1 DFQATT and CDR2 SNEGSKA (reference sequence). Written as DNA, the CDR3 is TGCAGTGCTAGAGACCCACCTAATGGGTACTTC. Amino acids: CSARDPPNGYF.

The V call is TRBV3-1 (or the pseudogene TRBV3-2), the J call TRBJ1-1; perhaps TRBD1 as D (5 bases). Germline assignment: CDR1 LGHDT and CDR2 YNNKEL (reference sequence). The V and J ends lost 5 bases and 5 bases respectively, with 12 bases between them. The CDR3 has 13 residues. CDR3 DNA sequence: TGTGCCAGCAGCTATACGGGGGGTACTGAAGCTTTCTTT. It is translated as CASSYTGGTEAFF.

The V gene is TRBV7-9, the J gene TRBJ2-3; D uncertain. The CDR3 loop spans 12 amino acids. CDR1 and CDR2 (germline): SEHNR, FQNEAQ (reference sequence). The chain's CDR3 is CAASFSTDTQYF. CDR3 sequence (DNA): TGTGCTGCGTCGTTTAGCACAGATACGCAGTATTTT.

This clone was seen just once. This CDR3 reads CASSSRVATVHYGYTF. Written as DNA, the CDR3 is TGTGCCAGCAGTTCACGCGTTGCCACAGTTCACTATGGCTACACCTTC. V and J are TRBV7-2 and TRBJ1-2; D is undetermined. The CDR3 is made up of 16 amino acids. Germline assignment: CDR1 SGHTA and CDR2 FQGNSA. The V end was cut by 6 bases, the J end by 3 bases, with 20 bases between.

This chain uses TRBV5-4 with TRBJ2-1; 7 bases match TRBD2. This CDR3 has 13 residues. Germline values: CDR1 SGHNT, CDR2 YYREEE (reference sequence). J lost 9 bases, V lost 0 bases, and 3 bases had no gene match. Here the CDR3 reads CASSLDPGGEQFF. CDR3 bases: TGTGCCAGCAGCTTGGATCCGGGGGGTGAGCAGTTCTTC. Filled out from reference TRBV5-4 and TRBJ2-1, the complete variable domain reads ETGVTQSPTHLIKTRGQQVTLRCSSQSGHNTVSWYQQALGQGPQFIFQYYREEENGRGNFPPRFSGLQFPNYSSELNVNALELDDSALYLCASSLDPGGEQFFGPGTRLTVL.

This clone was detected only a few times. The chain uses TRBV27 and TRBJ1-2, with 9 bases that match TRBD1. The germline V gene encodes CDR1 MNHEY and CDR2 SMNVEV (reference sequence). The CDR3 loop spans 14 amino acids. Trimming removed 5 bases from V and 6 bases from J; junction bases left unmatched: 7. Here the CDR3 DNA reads TGTGCCAGCAGTCTCATACAGGGGGCGGATGGCTACACCTTC. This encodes CASSLIQGADGYTF.

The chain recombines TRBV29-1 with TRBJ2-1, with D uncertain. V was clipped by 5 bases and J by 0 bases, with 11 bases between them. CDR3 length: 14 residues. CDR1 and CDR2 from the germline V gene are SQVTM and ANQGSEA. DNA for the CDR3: TGCAGCGTTCGGCAGGTCAGCTCCTACAATGAGCAGTTCTTC. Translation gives CSVRQVSSYNEQFF.

The CDR3 spells CASSPMTEYTGELFF. In nucleotides, the CDR3 is TGTGCCAGCTCACCAATGACAGAATACACCGGGGAGCTGTTTTTT. The chain couples TRBV18 to TRBJ2-2; maybe TRBD1 (5 bases). Germline CDR1 reads KGHSH; CDR2 reads LQKENI. There are 15 residues in the CDR3. V was pared by 2 bases and J by 3 bases, with 10 bases between.

CDR3 protein: CASSPPNRQSNEQFF. The CDR3 bases are TGTGCCAGCTCACCCCCAAACCGACAATCCAATGAGCAGTTCTTC. V gene TRBV18 combines with J gene TRBJ2-1, with D unresolved. V was trimmed by 3 bases and J by 6 bases, leaving 15 bases between them. There are 15 residues in the CDR3. The germline V gene encodes CDR1 KGHSH and CDR2 LQKENI. Based on the CDR3 plus reference TRBV18 and TRBJ2-1, the full variable domain is NAGVMQNPRHLVRRRGQEARLRCSPMKGHSHVYWYRQLPEEGLKFMVYLQKENIIDESGMPKERFSAEFPKEGPSILRIQQVVRGDSAAYFCASSPPNRQSNEQFFGPGTRLTVL.

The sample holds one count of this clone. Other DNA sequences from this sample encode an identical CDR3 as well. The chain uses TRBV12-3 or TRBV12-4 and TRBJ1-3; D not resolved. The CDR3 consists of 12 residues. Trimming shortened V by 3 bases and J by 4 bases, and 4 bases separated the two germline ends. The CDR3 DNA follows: TGTGCCAGCAGTTTCTCCGGAAACACCATATATTTT. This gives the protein CASSFSGNTIYF.

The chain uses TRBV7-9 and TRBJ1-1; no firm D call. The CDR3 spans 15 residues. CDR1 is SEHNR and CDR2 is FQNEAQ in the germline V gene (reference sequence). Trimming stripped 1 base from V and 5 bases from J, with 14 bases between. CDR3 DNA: TGTGCCAGCAGCTTAGGAGGGCGTAGAGGAACTGAAGCTTTCTTT. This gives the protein CASSLGGRRGTEAFF.

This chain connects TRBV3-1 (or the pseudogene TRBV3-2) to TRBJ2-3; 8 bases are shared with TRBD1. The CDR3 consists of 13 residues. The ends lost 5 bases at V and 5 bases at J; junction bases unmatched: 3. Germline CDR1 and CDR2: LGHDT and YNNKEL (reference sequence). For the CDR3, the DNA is TGTGCCAGCAGCAGAGGGACAGGAGATACGCAGTATTTT. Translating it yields CASSRGTGDTQYF.

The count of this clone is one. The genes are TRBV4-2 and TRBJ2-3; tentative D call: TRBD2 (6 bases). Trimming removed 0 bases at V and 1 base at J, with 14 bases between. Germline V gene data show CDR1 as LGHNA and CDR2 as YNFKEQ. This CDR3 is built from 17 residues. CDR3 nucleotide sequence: TGTGCCAGCAGCCAAGATAGTGCGGGGCGGGGCACAGATACGCAGTATTTT. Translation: CASSQDSAGRGTDTQYF.

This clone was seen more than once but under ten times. In DNA, the CDR3 is TGCGCCAGCAAACCCTTTGAGGGCCTTTACAATGAGCAGTTCTTC. It yields the protein CASKPFEGLYNEQFF. This chain uses TRBV5-1 with TRBJ2-1, with a possible D match to TRBD2 (5 bases). This CDR3 spans 15 amino acids. The V gene's germline CDR1 is SGHRS and CDR2 YFSETQ. V was shortened by 6 bases and J by 4 bases, with 17 bases between the two germline ends.

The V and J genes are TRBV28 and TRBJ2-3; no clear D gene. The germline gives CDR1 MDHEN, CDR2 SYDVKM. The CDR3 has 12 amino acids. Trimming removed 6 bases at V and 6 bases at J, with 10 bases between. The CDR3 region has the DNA TGTGCCAGCAGCCCAATGCAGGATACGCAGTATTTT. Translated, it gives CASSPMQDTQYF.

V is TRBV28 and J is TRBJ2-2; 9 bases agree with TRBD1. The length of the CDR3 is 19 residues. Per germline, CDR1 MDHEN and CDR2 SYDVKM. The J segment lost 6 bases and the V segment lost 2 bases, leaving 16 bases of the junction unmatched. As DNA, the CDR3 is TGTGCCAGCAGTTTAGCGATCGTCCGGGACAGGGCTAGGGCCGGGGAGCTGTTTTTT. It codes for CASSLAIVRDRARAGELFF.

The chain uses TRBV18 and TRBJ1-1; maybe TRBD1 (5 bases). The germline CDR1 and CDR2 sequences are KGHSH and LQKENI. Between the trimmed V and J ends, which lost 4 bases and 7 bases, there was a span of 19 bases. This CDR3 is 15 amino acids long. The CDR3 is CASSLSWGDTIEAFF. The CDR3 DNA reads TGTGCCAGCTCACTTTCGTGGGGGGATACGATTGAAGCTTTCTTT.

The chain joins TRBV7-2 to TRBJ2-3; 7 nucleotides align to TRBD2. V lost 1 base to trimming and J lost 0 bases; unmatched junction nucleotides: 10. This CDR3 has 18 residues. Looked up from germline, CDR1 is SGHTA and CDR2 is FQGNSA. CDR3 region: CASSLDMSSGSSTDTQYF. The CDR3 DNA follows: TGTGCCAGCAGCTTAGATATGTCTAGCGGAAGTAGCACAGATACGCAGTATTTT.

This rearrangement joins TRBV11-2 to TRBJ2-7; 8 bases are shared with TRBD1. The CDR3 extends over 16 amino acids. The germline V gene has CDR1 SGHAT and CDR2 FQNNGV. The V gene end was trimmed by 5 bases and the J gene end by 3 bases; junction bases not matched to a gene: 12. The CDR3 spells CASSHRDRLGNYEQYF. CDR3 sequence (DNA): TGTGCCAGCAGCCACCGGGACAGGTTGGGTAACTACGAGCAGTACTTC.

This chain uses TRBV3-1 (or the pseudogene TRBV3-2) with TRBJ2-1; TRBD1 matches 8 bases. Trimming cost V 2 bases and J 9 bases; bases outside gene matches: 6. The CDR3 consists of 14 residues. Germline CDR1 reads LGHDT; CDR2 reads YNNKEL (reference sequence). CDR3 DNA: TGTGCCAGCAGCCAAAGGGCAGGGGGCGGTGAGCAGTTCTTC. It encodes CASSQRAGGGEQFF.

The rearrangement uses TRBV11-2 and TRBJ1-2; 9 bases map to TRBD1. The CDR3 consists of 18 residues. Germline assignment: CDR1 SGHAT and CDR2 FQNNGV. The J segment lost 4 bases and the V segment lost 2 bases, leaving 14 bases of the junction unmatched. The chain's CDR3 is CASSLTSAQGAISYGYTF. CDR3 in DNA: TGTGCCAGCAGCTTAACGTCAGCACAGGGGGCAATCAGCTATGGCTACACCTTC. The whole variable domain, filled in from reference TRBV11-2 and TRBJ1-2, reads EAGVAQSPRYKIIEKRQSVAFWCNPISGHATLYWYQQILGQGPKLLIQFQNNGVVDDSQLPKDRFSAERLKGVDSTLKIQPAKLEDSAVYLCASSLTSAQGAISYGYTFGSGTRLTVV.

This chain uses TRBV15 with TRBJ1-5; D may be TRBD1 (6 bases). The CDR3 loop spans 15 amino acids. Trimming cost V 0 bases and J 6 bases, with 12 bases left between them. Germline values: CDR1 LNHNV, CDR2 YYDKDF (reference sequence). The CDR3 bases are TGTGCCACCAGCAGAGATGGACAGTACGGTCAGCCCCAGCATTTT. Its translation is CATSRDGQYGQPQHF.

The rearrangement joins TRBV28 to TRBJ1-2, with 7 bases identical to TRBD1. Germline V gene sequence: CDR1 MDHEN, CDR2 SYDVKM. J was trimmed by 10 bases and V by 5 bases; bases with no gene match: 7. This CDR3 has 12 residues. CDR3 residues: CASSARDSSYTF. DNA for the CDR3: TGTGCCAGCAGTGCTAGGGACAGCTCCTACACCTTC.